The 22 T cell receptor beta chains presented below share a single source sample, sequenced in a study of T-cell memory formation after mild COVID-19 (dated by TCRdb to the early 2020s). Library preparation used 5' RACE. The data were produced on an Illumina NovaSeq 6000. TCRdb ran its own pipeline on the public reads, namely fastp trimming at Q25 and MiXCR clone calling, and kept in-frame beta chains. Entries are consolidated by CDR3 protein sequence, retaining the most common genes and DNA. The sample table contains about 430,000 distinct CDR3 sequences; only one count was recorded for around 24% of them. 7.5% to 10% of the sample comes from the top ten. Sequenced input: PBMCs or a T cell subset sorted from them (not recorded which). The receptors shown here come from an adult woman who had mild COVID-19 (a few samples of this study predate the infection). The sample titles of this study are shuffled in the database, so cell type and time point are left out; the donor was told from shared clones.

V and J are TRBV5-6 and TRBJ2-7; TRBD2 aligns across 9 bases. Trimming cost V 4 bases and J 2 bases; bases outside gene matches: 1. The germline CDR1 and CDR2 sequences are SGHDT and YYEEEE. This CDR3 comprises 13 residues. CDR3: CASSRGRAYEQYF. The CDR3, as DNA: TGTGCCAGCAGCCGCGGGAGGGCCTACGAGCAGTACTTC. Together with reference TRBV5-6 and TRBJ2-7, the CDR3 gives the full variable domain: DAGVTQSPTHLIKTRGQQVTLRCSPKSGHDTVSWYQQALGQGPQFIFQYYEEEERQRGNFPDRFSGHQFPNYSSELNVNALLLGDSALYLCASSRGRAYEQYFGPGTRLTVT.

In its sample, this clonotype was seen many times. V is TRBV29-1 and J is TRBJ2-5, with a weak D call TRBD2 (6 bases). V was clipped by 1 base and J by 5 bases, with 11 bases between them. This CDR3 contains 13 residues. Germline assignment: CDR1 SQVTM and CDR2 ANQGSEA. The CDR3 bases are TGCAGCGTTGAAGTAGCGGTCGGCGAGACCCAGTACTTC. This sequence encodes CSVEVAVGETQYF.

Only a few counts were recorded for this clonotype. This chain links TRBV5-1 with TRBJ2-1; TRBD2 agrees at 12 bases. The length of the CDR3 is 15 residues. From germline, CDR1 is SGHRS and CDR2 YFSETQ. Germline trimming cut 3 bases from V and 10 bases from J; bases unmatched to any gene: 8. CDR3 amino acids: CASSSSTSGGDEQFF. The CDR3, as DNA: TGCGCCAGCAGCTCCTCGACTAGCGGGGGAGACGAGCAGTTCTTC.

This clonotype appeared many times. J is TRBJ1-5 and V is TRBV12-3 or TRBV12-4; D unresolved. Trimming cost V 3 bases and J 1 base, with 7 bases left between them. This CDR3 comprises 14 residues. CDR3 region: CASSFEGSNQPQHF. DNA of the CDR3: TGTGCCAGCAGTTTCGAGGGCAGCAATCAGCCCCAGCATTTT.

There are a few counts of this clonotype. The chain has TRBV29-1 and TRBJ2-1, with D possibly being TRBD1 or TRBD2 (5 bases each). Germline loops: CDR1 SQVTM, CDR2 ANQGSEA. Trimming took off 1 base at V and 7 bases at J, with 8 bases between the two ends. CDR3 length equals 12 residues. The CDR3 region has the DNA TGCAGCGTTGAAGTCGAGGGGAATGAGCAGTTCTTC. Translation: CSVEVEGNEQFF.

The chain links TRBV2 to TRBJ2-3; D possibly corresponds to TRBD2 (5 bases). Germline V gene lookup returns CDR1 SNHLY and CDR2 FYNNEI. The CDR3 consists of 15 residues. V lost 7 bases, J lost 2 bases, and 16 bases lay in between. CDR3 protein: CASMKERTHTDTQYF. The CDR3 nucleotides are TGTGCCAGCATGAAGGAGCGGACCCACACAGATACGCAGTATTTT.

The rearrangement links TRBV6-6 to TRBJ2-1; D not resolved. Germline V gene data show CDR1 as MNHNY and CDR2 as SVGAGI (reference sequence). V lost 7 bases, J lost 8 bases, and 15 bases lay in between. The CDR3 runs to 13 residues. The CDR3 loop reads CASTDVWYDEQFF. The CDR3 nucleotides read TGTGCCAGCACCGATGTGTGGTACGATGAGCAGTTCTTC.

This clonotype was seen more than once but under ten times. The chain combines TRBV29-1 with TRBJ1-1; tentative D call: TRBD1 (6 bases). V dropped 4 bases and J dropped 8 bases, with 11 bases sitting between them. CDR3 size: 11 residues. The germline V gene has CDR1 SQVTM and CDR2 ANQGSEA. CDR3 residues: CSVARGREAFF. For the CDR3, the DNA is TGCAGCGTTGCCAGGGGCCGGGAAGCTTTCTTT.

This clonotype was seen more than once but under ten times. The genes are TRBV12-3 or TRBV12-4 and TRBJ2-7; no clear D. The V end lost 5 bases, the J end lost 3 bases, and 14 bases lay between the germline ends. The CDR3 is 14 amino acids. CDR3 DNA: TGTGCCAGCAGTCCCTCACCGCTTCGCTACGAGCAGTACTTC. The encoded protein is CASSPSPLRYEQYF.

This chain uses TRBV11-3 with TRBJ1-1; D gene ambiguous. This CDR3 has 13 amino acids. Trimming removed 2 bases at V and 10 bases at J, with 14 bases between. The germline gives CDR1 SGHNT, CDR2 YENEEA. CDR3 bases: TGTGCCAGCAGCTTATATGGGCTTCCCGGAGCTTTCTTT. Residues: CASSLYGLPGAFF. The full variable domain, its missing parts supplied by reference TRBV11-3 and TRBJ1-1, is EAGVVQSPRYKIIEKKQPVAFWCNPISGHNTLYWYLQNLGQGPELLIRYENEEAVDDSQLPKDRFSAERLKGVDSTLKIQPAELGDSAVYLCASSLYGLPGAFFGQGTRLTVV.

J is TRBJ2-1 and V is TRBV28; TRBD1 aligns across 7 bases. The V segment lost 6 bases and the J segment 3 bases; nucleotides outside the gene matches: 5. This CDR3 is built from 14 residues. The germline V gene encodes CDR1 MDHEN and CDR2 SYDVKM. CDR3 bases: TGTGCCAGCAGAACAGGGGCCAACTACAATGAGCAGTTCTTC. It specifies CASRTGANYNEQFF.

This sequence joins TRBV18 and TRBJ2-5; unclear D gene. Trimming removed 3 bases at V and 5 bases at J, with 10 bases between. CDR3 length: 13 residues. CDR1 KGHSH and CDR2 LQKENI come from the germline V gene. The DNA for the CDR3 is TGTGCCAGCTCACCTGATTTAACGGAGACCCAGTACTTC. It specifies CASSPDLTETQYF.

This clonotype was detected ten times or more. The chain joins TRBV12-3 or TRBV12-4 to TRBJ2-3, with D uncertain. The length of the CDR3 is 12 residues. The V end was cut by 3 bases, the J end by 3 bases, with 4 bases between. The CDR3 spells CASSFLTDTQYF. The CDR3 DNA follows: TGTGCCAGCAGTTTTCTAACAGATACGCAGTATTTT.

This clonotype was recorded a few times. In DNA, the CDR3 is TGCAGCGTTGAAGGACAGAGACAAGAGACCCAGTACTTC. Protein: CSVEGQRQETQYF. The rearrangement links TRBV29-1 to TRBJ2-5; D possibly corresponds to TRBD1 (5 bases). V lost 1 base to trimming and J lost 2 bases, with 8 bases between them. The CDR3 is 13 residues long. Germline lookup yields CDR1 SQVTM and CDR2 ANQGSEA.

This clonotype was counted between two and nine times. The chain links TRBV6-5 to TRBJ1-2; D unclear. Germline-derived CDR1 and CDR2 are MNHEY and SVGAGI. The CDR3 is made up of 14 amino acids. V lost 0 bases, J lost 2 bases, and 7 bases lay in between. CDR3 residues: CASSYSARNYGYTF. The CDR3 DNA reads TGTGCCAGCAGTTACTCGGCCCGAAACTATGGCTACACCTTC.

In this sample, this clonotype turned up a few times. The rearrangement joins TRBV5-1 to TRBJ2-2, with D maybe TRBD1 (6 bases). Germline CDR1 is SGHRS and CDR2 is YFSETQ. This CDR3 has 14 residues. V lost 5 bases, J lost 4 bases, and 12 bases lay in between. The CDR3 protein is CASRKGQITGELFF. CDR3 nucleotide sequence: TGCGCCAGCAGAAAGGGACAAATCACCGGGGAGCTGTTTTTT.

This clonotype was found a few times. The rearrangement uses TRBV20-1 and TRBJ1-5; TRBD1 aligns across 10 bases. Germline V gene lookup returns CDR1 DFQATT and CDR2 SNEGSKA (reference sequence). The J segment lost 3 bases and the V segment lost 0 bases, leaving 8 bases of the junction unmatched. The CDR3 loop spans 17 amino acids. The CDR3 here is CSARDRGQGTINQPQHF. The DNA for the CDR3 is TGCAGTGCTAGAGACCGGGGACAGGGGACAATCAATCAGCCCCAGCATTTT.

This clonotype was seen a few times. The chain has TRBV7-3 and TRBJ2-1; 10 bases map to TRBD1. Trimming at V came to 4 bases and at J to 9 bases, leaving 6 bases not matched to a gene. This CDR3 has 14 amino acids. Germline values: CDR1 SGHTA, CDR2 FQGTGA. CDR3 sequence reads: CASSSGTGVGEQFF. As DNA, the CDR3 is TGTGCCAGCAGCTCCGGGACAGGGGTGGGTGAGCAGTTCTTC.

The chain recombines TRBV20-1 with TRBJ2-3, with no clear D. Germline V lookup: CDR1 DFQATT, CDR2 SNEGSKA (reference sequence). The CDR3 sequence is 15 residues long. V lost 2 bases, J lost 2 bases, and 14 bases lay in between. The CDR3 loop reads CSARSVESHTDTQYF. In DNA, the CDR3 is TGCAGTGCTAGAAGCGTTGAGTCACACACAGATACGCAGTATTTT.

The chain has TRBV9 and TRBJ2-7; no definite D call. The CDR3 loop spans 14 amino acids. V shed 0 bases and J shed 3 bases, with 10 bases lying between them. Germline values: CDR1 SGDLS, CDR2 YYNGEE. The CDR3 coding sequence is TGTGCCAGCAGCGTAGGGGATTCCGTCTACGAGCAGTACTTC. Amino acids: CASSVGDSVYEQYF.

There are a few counts of this clonotype. V is TRBV19 and J is TRBJ2-7; the D is unclear. This CDR3 region has 12 residues. Germline V CDR1 and CDR2: LNHDA, SQIVND (reference sequence). V lost 6 bases and J lost 6, with 12 bases in between. CDR3 sequence (DNA): TGTGCCAGTAGCCACAATCAAGGCGAGCAGTACTTC. Its translation is CASSHNQGEQYF. Full variable domain (remainder filled in from reference TRBV19 and TRBJ2-7): DGGITQSPKYLFRKEGQNVTLSCEQNLNHDAMYWYRQDPGQGLRLIYYSQIVNDFQKGDIAEGYSVSREKKESFPLTVTSAQKNPTAFYLCASSHNQGEQYFGPGTRLTVT.

This rearrangement joins TRBV5-6 to TRBJ1-1, with D unclear. CDR1 is SGHDT, CDR2 YYEEEE, per germline. The CDR3 sequence is 15 residues long. The ends were cut back, 0 bases at V and 0 bases at J, with 9 bases in the middle. For the CDR3, the DNA is TGTGCCAGCAGCTTGGGTCAGCTAATGAACACTGAAGCTTTCTTT. It encodes CASSLGQLMNTEAFF.